This T cell receptor (beta chain) was profiled in a study of OX40 agonist ivuxolimab in advanced cancers. Background for the entire study: Ivuxolimab was a fully human IgG2 agonistic monoclonal antibody targeting the costimulatory receptor OX40 (CD134). Peripheral TCRbeta sequencing was intended to test whether TCR sequence diversity was altered and clonal T-cell expansion was caused by ivuxolimab. The monotherapy dose-escalation portion (N of about 57 patients) of the phase I ivuxolimab trial is reported in the paper. Prior anti-PD-1, anti-PD-L1 or anti-CTLA-4 therapy was permitted, and less than 45% of dose-escalation patients had received checkpoint inhibitors. Partial responses were achieved by three dose-escalation patients, of whom one had hepatocellular carcinoma and two had cutaneous melanoma. In the dose-escalation cohort, approximately 80% of patients were male, and the mean age was 60 years with a range of roughly 20 to 79. Intravenous ivuxolimab was administered to patients every 2 weeks at six dose levels: 0.01, 0.1, 0.3, 1.5, 3 and 10 mg/kg. Among the roughly 52 dose-escalation patients, around 19 had hepatocellular carcinoma, roughly 15 melanoma, 9 renal cell carcinoma and 9 head and neck cancer. The paper's findings and limits, for the study overall: Low levels of normalized T-cell clonal expansion were also seen in some nonresponding patients. In the 0.1-3.0 mg/kg groups, partial responders had among the lowest normalized peripheral clonal expansion, particularly in CD8+ T cells. After ivuxolimab, expanded clones were on average more numerous among CD8+ T cells than among CD4+ T cells. Antigen specificity was not determined for the clonally expanded peripheral T cells. Clonal expansion of both CD4+ and CD8+ blood T cells was observed from baseline to week 6 at doses 0.1 to 3.0 mg/kg.

Relative to germline, V is 0 bases shorter and J is 3 bases shorter, with 8 bases between their ends. CDR1 and CDR2 (LNHNV, YYDKDF) derive from the germline V gene (reference sequence). From the cysteine through the phenylalanine, the CDR3 covers 14 amino acids. The DNA shown is the 42-base CDR3, in frame from base 1. The trial excluded patients who had a history of autoimmune disease or who were on systemic immunosuppression. In every dose cohort, peripheral blood was drawn for TCR sequencing at baseline, cycle 4 day 1, and cycle 7 day 1. The samples were taken from a phase I, first-in-human, multicenter, open-label dose-escalation trial of ivuxolimab. Adults with locally advanced or metastatic head and neck squamous cell, hepatocellular, melanoma or renal cell carcinoma were enrolled in the trial. Before TCR sequencing, CD4+ T cells and CD8+ T cells were sorted from peripheral blood as separate populations.

This clone was found a few times. It lacks a known antigen. Base-call qualities are not available, and no considerably larger clone is one nucleotide away. For sequencing of the TCRbeta CDR3 region, genomic DNA was extracted from the sorted cells. TCRbeta CDR3 regions were sequenced using the immunoSEQ Assay. TCRdb holds this immuneACCESS table with in-frame rearrangements only. Some clones are missing; in checked studies, unresolved V genes explain under half, and the rest has no known cause. The sample table shows around 80,000 clones, and over 75% are seen once. The top ten constitute about 2.1% of the sample.

The sequence joins TRBV15 to TRBJ1-2, with a tentative D gene TRBD1 over 5 matching bases. The source of this sequence is an adult with an advanced solid tumor such as melanoma, head and neck, liver or kidney cancer. The starting material was CD4+ or CD8+ T cells sorted from blood, obtained in a trial of the OX40 agonist ivuxolimab. The bases read TGTGCCACCAGCAGAGAAGGGGTTCACTATGGCTACACCTTC. This encodes CATSREGVHYGYTF. The full variable domain, completed from the reference TRBV15 and TRBJ1-2 proteins outside the CDR3, reads DAMVIQNPRYQVTQFGKPVTLSCSQTLNHNVMYWYQQKSSQAPKLLFHYYDKDFNNEADTPDNFQSRRPNTSFCFLDIRSPGLGDTAMYLCATSREGVHYGYTFGSGTRLTVV.